Shown below are 14 T cell receptor beta chains from a single sample sequenced in a study of T cells in localized non-small cell lung cancer (dated by TCRdb to 2019 to 2021). Library construction relied on the immunoSEQ multiplex PCR assay. As stored in TCRdb, this immuneACCESS dataset retains in-frame rearrangements with V and J assigned. A fraction of the clones does not appear; measured against another copy, unresolved V genes explain less than half of the discrepancy, and the remainder lacks a known reason. The sample table contains tens of thousands of clones; only one count was recorded for over 85% of them. 20% to 25% of the sample rests with the top ten. This specimen consisted of peripheral blood, obtained before any cancer treatment. All receptors derive from a man between 35 and 75 years old with stage I squamous cell lung carcinoma.

This chain links TRBV5-1 with TRBJ2-5; TRBD1 is a possible D gene (6 bases). This CDR3 has 15 residues. CDR1 and CDR2 (germline): SGHRS, YFSETQ. V dropped 7 bases and J dropped 1 base, with 17 bases sitting between them. The CDR3 spells CASGDQRGGQETQYF. In DNA, the CDR3 is TGCGCCAGCGGCGACCAAAGAGGGGGCCAAGAGACCCAGTACTTC.

The CDR3 nucleotides read TGTGCCAGTAGTATAGGGGCAGGATACTATGGCTACACCTTC. This sequence encodes CASSIGAGYYGYTF. The chain has TRBV19 and TRBJ1-2; D unresolved. Germline V gives CDR1 LNHDA, CDR2 SQIVND (reference sequence). The CDR3 length is 14 residues. Trimming removed 1 base from V and 3 bases from J, with 9 bases in between.

V is TRBV4-1 and J is TRBJ2-1; the match to TRBD2 covers 14 bases. Germline assignment: CDR1 MGHRA and CDR2 YSYEKL. The ends lost 2 bases at V and 6 bases at J; junction bases unmatched: 9. The CDR3 is made up of 18 amino acids. The CDR3 coding sequence is TGCGCCAGCAGCCAACTCGACATGGGACTAGCGGGAGCCAATGAGCAGTTCTTC. Protein: CASSQLDMGLAGANEQFF.

The CDR3 coding sequence is TGTGCCAGCAGTGGATCCGGGACTAAGACTGAGCAGTTCTTC. It is translated as CASSGSGTKTEQFF. The rearrangement links TRBV11-3 to TRBJ2-1; 7 bases agree with TRBD2. Looked up from germline, CDR1 is SGHNT and CDR2 is YENEEA. V lost 6 bases to trimming and J lost 9 bases; unmatched junction nucleotides: 11. This CDR3 comprises 14 residues.

The chain combines TRBV30 with TRBJ2-6, with a weak D call TRBD1 (5 bases). Between the trimmed V and J ends, which lost 2 bases and 4 bases, there was a span of 15 bases. CDR1 GTSNPN and CDR2 SVGIG come from the germline V gene (reference sequence). This CDR3 has 16 residues. The CDR3 bases are TGTGCCTGGAGTAGGACACCACTCCCCGGGGCCAACGTCCTGACTTTC. Translated: CAWSRTPLPGANVLTF.

CDR3 in DNA: TGTGCCAGCAGCTTAGGGGGCGGGAACTCCTACGAGCAGTACTTC. Its protein product is CASSLGGGNSYEQYF. This chain joins TRBV11-3 and TRBJ2-7, with D maybe TRBD2 (6 bases). Between the trimmed V and J ends, which lost 1 base and 0 bases, there was a span of 10 bases. The CDR3 runs to 15 residues. Germline values: CDR1 SGHNT, CDR2 YENEEA. Full variable domain (outside the CDR3, taken from reference TRBV11-3 and TRBJ2-7): EAGVVQSPRYKIIEKKQPVAFWCNPISGHNTLYWYLQNLGQGPELLIRYENEEAVDDSQLPKDRFSAERLKGVDSTLKIQPAELGDSAVYLCASSLGGGNSYEQYFGPGTRLTVT.

The V and J genes are TRBV30 and TRBJ2-5, with TRBD1 matching 7 bases. The CDR3 loop spans 14 amino acids. The V segment lost 2 bases and the J segment 5 bases; nucleotides outside the gene matches: 8. In germline, CDR1 is GTSNPN, CDR2 SVGIG (reference sequence). CDR3 loop: CAWSTRQGLETQYF. DNA for the CDR3: TGTGCCTGGAGTACCCGACAGGGATTGGAGACCCAGTACTTC. Full variable domain (outside the CDR3, taken from reference TRBV30 and TRBJ2-5): SQTIHQWPATLVQPVGSPLSLECTVEGTSNPNLYWYRQAAGRGLQLLFYSVGIGQISSEVPQNLSASRPQDRQFILSSKKLLLSDSGFYLCAWSTRQGLETQYFGPGTRLLVL.

The genes are TRBV5-4 and TRBJ1-3; D is unresolved. The CDR3 length is 17 residues. Trimming removed 0 bases from V and 0 bases from J, with 13 bases in between. CDR1 is SGHNT and CDR2 is YYREEE in the germline V gene (reference sequence). The CDR3: CASSLATGRSSGNTIYF. CDR3 sequence (DNA): TGTGCCAGCAGCTTGGCGACTGGCCGTTCCTCTGGAAACACCATATATTTT.

The rearrangement joins TRBV6-6 to TRBJ1-2; 7 bases are a match to TRBD1. The V gene's germline CDR1 is MNHNY and CDR2 SVGAGI (reference sequence). Trimming cost V 2 bases and J 6 bases; bases outside gene matches: 6. This CDR3 spans 14 amino acids. In nucleotides, the CDR3 is TGTGCCAGCAGTTACGGGGGACAGCCTGATGGCTACACCTTC. Residues: CASSYGGQPDGYTF.

The chain uses TRBV7-6 and TRBJ1-5, with 7 bases matching TRBD1. The V gene end was trimmed by 5 bases and the J gene end by 5 bases; junction bases not matched to a gene: 6. Germline CDR1 SGHVS, CDR2 FNYEAQ. The CDR3 is made up of 14 amino acids. In nucleotides, the CDR3 is TGTGCCAGCAGCGTAGGACAGGTTCATCAGCCCCAGCATTTT. Encoded protein: CASSVGQVHQPQHF.

This chain joins TRBV4-1 and TRBJ1-5, with D possibly TRBD1 on 5 matching bases. This CDR3 has 16 residues. Germline CDR1 reads MGHRA; CDR2 reads YSYEKL. With 2 bases removed from V and 0 bases from J, the gap between germline ends came to 11 bases. Here the CDR3 DNA reads TGCGCCAGCAGCCAAAGTCCAGGGATTAGCAATCAGCCCCAGCATTTT. As protein: CASSQSPGISNQPQHF.

This chain joins TRBV6-5 and TRBJ1-4; D unclear. Germline loops: CDR1 MNHEY, CDR2 SVGAGI. This CDR3 has 15 residues. The germline V and J ends were trimmed by 4 bases and 7 bases, with 16 bases remaining between them. In DNA form, the CDR3 reads TGTGCCAGCAGTTTCCGTGGGCAGAATTCTGAAAAACTGTTTTTT. It encodes CASSFRGQNSEKLFF.

V is TRBV9 and J is TRBJ2-1; D unclear. V was trimmed by 3 bases and J by 7 bases, leaving 11 bases between them. CDR3 length: 13 amino acids. Germline V gene data show CDR1 as SGDLS and CDR2 as YYNGEE. As DNA, the CDR3 is TGTGCCAGCAGCGAGGGAATAGGGAATGAGCAGTTCTTC. Translation: CASSEGIGNEQFF.

The chain employs TRBV9 and TRBJ2-7; D uncertain. Germline V gene sequence: CDR1 SGDLS, CDR2 YYNGEE. The CDR3 has 15 amino acids. V lost 0 bases to trimming and J lost 1 base, with 11 bases between them. The CDR3 bases are TGTGCCAGCAGCGTAGCTACCGGGCCGTCCTACGAGCAGTACTTC. It yields the protein CASSVATGPSYEQYF.